Listed below are T cell receptor beta chains from one sample, sequenced in a study of T cells expressing NK-cell markers. TCRdb reanalyzed the 5' RACE reads, giving one entry per CDR3 protein sequence and no DNA. The sample holds 200,000 to 300,000 distinct CDR3 sequences. Sample: blood T cells: a sorted CD56 or NKG2C T cell subset, CD4+ or CD8+ T cells, or bulk PBMC T cells (not recorded which). The receptors were sampled from a man in his late teens or twenties in good health. CDR3s include the opening cysteine and the closing phenylalanine or tryptophan.

CDR3 protein	J gene	V gene
CASSPRQRANEKLFF	TRBJ1-4	TRBV11-2
CASSPWLEGNEQYF	TRBJ2-7	TRBV18
CASSTTGGRDTEAFF	TRBJ1-1	TRBV12-3/TRBV12-4
CASSGGGLKETQYF	TRBJ2-5	TRBV6-1
CSAPGGGTGETQYF	TRBJ2-5	TRBV20-1
CASSLASGLGTDTQYF	TRBJ2-3	TRBV6-1
CATTDSRLNGSRTGANVLTF	TRBJ2-6	TRBV24-1
CASSPPGLAGADTQYF	TRBJ2-3	TRBV3-1
CSASREVANEQFF	TRBJ2-1	TRBV20-1
CSAPDALDRFDANQPQHF	TRBJ1-5	TRBV20-1
CASSPSSSTEAFF	TRBJ1-1	TRBV9
CASSLDWDSPYEQYF	TRBJ2-7	TRBV12-3/TRBV12-4
CASSLPGAQYF	TRBJ2-5	TRBV28
CASSLGHPSGEQFF	TRBJ2-1	TRBV7-8
CASSTGGYSNQPQHF	TRBJ1-5	TRBV5-6
CASSPWGAGATNEKLFF	TRBJ1-4	TRBV4-1
CSVGEQQSYEQYF	TRBJ2-7	TRBV29-1
CATSRDRTGSGNTIYF	TRBJ1-3	TRBV15
CAISDGLGNTDTQYF	TRBJ2-3	TRBV10-3
CASRNTPIRVGADGYTF	TRBJ1-2	TRBV7-9
CASSLAVADNEQYF	TRBJ2-7	TRBV7-2
CSARDRAGSSYEQYF	TRBJ2-7	TRBV20-1
CSVSNLGVTQYF	TRBJ2-3	TRBV29-1
CASSPQGAAGANVLTF	TRBJ2-6	TRBV7-9
CASSPGTVLDTDTQYF	TRBJ2-3	TRBV5-8
CASSKLRGYGANVLTF	TRBJ2-6	TRBV12-3/TRBV12-4
CASSSGLVGQFF	TRBJ2-1	TRBV5-1
CASTPGLGQVDTQYF	TRBJ2-3	TRBV9
CASSRAGPYNEQFF	TRBJ2-1	TRBV5-1
CASSSQLSGTGDTQYF	TRBJ2-3	TRBV7-2
CSASRGTAGNTIYF	TRBJ1-3	TRBV20-1